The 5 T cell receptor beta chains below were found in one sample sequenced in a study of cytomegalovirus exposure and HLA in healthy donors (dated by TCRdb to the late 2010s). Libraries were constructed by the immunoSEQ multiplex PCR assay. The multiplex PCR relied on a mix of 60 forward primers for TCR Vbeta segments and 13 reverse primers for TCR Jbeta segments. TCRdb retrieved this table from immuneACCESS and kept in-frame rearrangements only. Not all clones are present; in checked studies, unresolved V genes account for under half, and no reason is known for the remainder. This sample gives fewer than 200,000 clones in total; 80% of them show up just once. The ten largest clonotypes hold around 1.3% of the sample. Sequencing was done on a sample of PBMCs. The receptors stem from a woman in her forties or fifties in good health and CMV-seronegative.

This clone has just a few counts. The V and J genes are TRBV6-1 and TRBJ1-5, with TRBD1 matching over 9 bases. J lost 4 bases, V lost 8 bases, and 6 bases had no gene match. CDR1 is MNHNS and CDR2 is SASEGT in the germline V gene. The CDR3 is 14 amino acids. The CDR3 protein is CASHRDRVNQPQHF. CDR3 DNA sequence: TGTGCCAGCCACCGGGACAGGGTTAATCAGCCCCAGCATTTT.

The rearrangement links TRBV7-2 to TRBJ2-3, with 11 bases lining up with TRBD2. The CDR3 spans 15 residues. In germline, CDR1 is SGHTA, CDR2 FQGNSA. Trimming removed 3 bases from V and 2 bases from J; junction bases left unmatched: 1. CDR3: CASSLTSGDTDTQYF. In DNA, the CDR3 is TGTGCCAGCAGCTTGACTAGCGGGGACACAGATACGCAGTATTTT.

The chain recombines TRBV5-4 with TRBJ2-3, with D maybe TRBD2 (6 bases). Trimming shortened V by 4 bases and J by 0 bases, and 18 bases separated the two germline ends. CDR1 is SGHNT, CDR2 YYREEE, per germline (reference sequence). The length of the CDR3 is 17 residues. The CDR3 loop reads CASSPIGIADSTDTQYF. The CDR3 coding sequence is TGTGCCAGCAGCCCGATTGGAATAGCGGATAGCACAGATACGCAGTATTTT.

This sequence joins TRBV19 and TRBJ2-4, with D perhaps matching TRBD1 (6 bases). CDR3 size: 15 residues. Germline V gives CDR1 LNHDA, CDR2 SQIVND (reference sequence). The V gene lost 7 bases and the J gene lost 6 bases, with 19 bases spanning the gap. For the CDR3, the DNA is TGTGCCAGTACCACCGGTGGGGGCGCCTCAAACATTCAGTACTTC. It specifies CASTTGGGASNIQYF.

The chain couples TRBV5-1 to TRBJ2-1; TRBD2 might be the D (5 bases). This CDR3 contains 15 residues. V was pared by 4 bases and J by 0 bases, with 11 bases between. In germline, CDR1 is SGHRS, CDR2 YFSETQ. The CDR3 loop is CASSAGGGSYNEQFF. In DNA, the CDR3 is TGCGCCAGCAGCGCTGGCGGAGGCTCCTACAATGAGCAGTTCTTC.